This entry lists 28 T cell receptor beta chains sequenced from one sample in a study of technical replicates of blood from a few donors. Here immunoSEQ multiplex PCR was the method, and the copy in TCRdb shows in-frame clones only, minus some. This sample carries over 55,000 clones, around 87% of them seen once, and the ten largest clones take about 5%. The sequenced sample consisted of PBMCs. The receptors derive from a human donor in good health. Some clones in this sample may be carry-over from other donors' samples.

This clone appeared once. The CDR3 region has the DNA TGTGCCAGTAGTATGCACTCCGGTAATCAGCCCCAGCATTTT. Amino acid sequence: CASSMHSGNQPQHF. The chain has TRBV19 and TRBJ1-5; D is uncertain. The V end lost 3 bases, the J end lost 4 bases, and 10 bases lay between the germline ends. The CDR3 extends over 14 amino acids. Germline V CDR1 and CDR2: LNHDA, SQIVND (reference sequence).

The chain links TRBV10-3 to TRBJ2-1; TRBD2 agrees at 12 bases. The trim removed 7 bases at V and 5 bases at J, leaving 6 bases unmatched. CDR3 length: 15 amino acids. Per the germline V gene, CDR1 is ENHRY and CDR2 is SYGVKD. This CDR3 is CAITAGLAGNNEQFF. DNA of the CDR3: TGTGCCATCACCGCCGGACTAGCGGGAAACAATGAGCAGTTCTTC.

This rearrangement joins TRBV6-1 to TRBJ2-7; tentative D call: TRBD1 (5 bases). Germline V lookup: CDR1 MNHNS, CDR2 SASEGT. V was trimmed by 3 bases and J by 3 bases, leaving 15 bases between them. CDR3 length: 15 residues. The CDR3 reads CASSEVGWQGYEQYF. The DNA for the CDR3 is TGTGCCAGCAGTGAGGTTGGATGGCAGGGCTACGAGCAGTACTTC.

This chain connects TRBV7-9 to TRBJ2-5; a weak D match, TRBD1 (6 bases). The CDR3 length is 16 residues. Germline CDR1 is SEHNR and CDR2 is FQNEAQ (reference sequence). Between the trimmed V and J ends, which lost 5 bases and 4 bases, there was a span of 20 bases. CDR3 sequence (DNA): TGTGCCAGCAGCGACCTAACAGGGTCGGCAAGAGAGACCCAGTACTTC. Protein product: CASSDLTGSARETQYF.

In the case of this clone: Within the sample, other DNA sequences also encode this same CDR3. V is TRBV28 and J is TRBJ2-3; tentative D call: TRBD2 (7 bases). The CDR3 consists of 14 residues. Deletions cut 2 bases from V and 4 bases from J, with 10 bases between. Germline assignment: CDR1 MDHEN and CDR2 SYDVKM. In DNA, the CDR3 is TGTGCCAGCAGTTTAGGAGGGGGGGCAGATACGCAGTATTTT. This sequence encodes CASSLGGGADTQYF.

V is TRBV7-9 and J is TRBJ2-7; D is possibly TRBD1 (5 bases). The germline gives CDR1 SEHNR, CDR2 FQNEAQ (reference sequence). This CDR3 region has 15 residues. Between the trimmed V and J ends, which lost 1 base and 2 bases, there was a span of 12 bases. The CDR3 spells CASSLEGAPPYEQYF. In DNA form, the CDR3 reads TGTGCCAGCAGCTTAGAAGGGGCTCCCCCCTACGAGCAGTACTTC.

This chain links TRBV19 with TRBJ1-1, with D uncertain. From germline, CDR1 is LNHDA and CDR2 SQIVND (reference sequence). The CDR3 is 12 residues long. V shed 6 bases and J shed 2 bases, with 7 bases lying between them. CDR3 sequence (DNA): TGTGCCAGTAGACGAGATAACACTGAAGCTTTCTTT. Amino acids: CASRRDNTEAFF.

This chain links TRBV15 with TRBJ1-2; 12 bases agree with TRBD1. The CDR3 totals 17 residues. Losses at the gene ends were 6 bases for V and 4 bases for J; bases not matched to a gene: 12. Germline V gene data show CDR1 as LNHNV and CDR2 as YYDKDF (reference sequence). CDR3 region: CATRGGGTGGRGYGYTF. The CDR3 DNA follows: TGTGCCACCAGAGGAGGGGGGACAGGGGGCAGGGGCTATGGCTACACCTTC.

V usage is TRBV5-4 and J usage is TRBJ2-7; TRBD1 agrees at 8 bases. The CDR3 spans 14 residues. With V trimmed by 4 bases and J by 2 bases, 5 bases remained unmatched. Germline V gives CDR1 SGHNT, CDR2 YYREEE (reference sequence). CDR3 residues: CASSPRTGTYEQYF. The CDR3 nucleotides read TGTGCCAGCAGCCCCCGGACAGGGACCTACGAGCAGTACTTC.

This chain links TRBV5-6 with TRBJ2-5; D unclear. The V gene's germline CDR1 is SGHDT and CDR2 YYEEEE. This CDR3 has 15 residues. V lost 3 bases, J lost 1 base, and 13 bases lay in between. Here the CDR3 reads CASSSYREIQETQYF. The DNA for the CDR3 is TGTGCCAGCAGCTCCTACAGAGAAATCCAAGAGACCCAGTACTTC.

The genes are TRBV7-9 and TRBJ1-2; TRBD1 matches 7 bases. The CDR3 sequence is 14 residues long. The trim removed 5 bases at V and 4 bases at J, leaving 7 bases unmatched. Germline loops: CDR1 SEHNR, CDR2 FQNEAQ (reference sequence). CDR3 protein: CASSVNRGRYGYTF. CDR3 nucleotides: TGTGCCAGCAGCGTGAACAGGGGACGCTATGGCTACACCTTC.

V gene TRBV7-3 combines with J gene TRBJ2-7, with TRBD2 matching over 9 bases. Trimming cost V 1 base and J 3 bases; bases outside gene matches: 13. CDR3 size: 18 residues. Germline V gene lookup returns CDR1 SGHTA and CDR2 FQGTGA. The CDR3 reads CASSLSRGLAFANYEQYF. The CDR3 nucleotides read TGTGCCAGCAGCTTAAGTAGGGGACTAGCTTTCGCAAACTACGAGCAGTACTTC.

This sequence joins TRBV5-1 and TRBJ2-5; 10 nucleotides align to TRBD2. This CDR3 comprises 17 residues. After removal of 0 bases from V and 2 bases from J, the junction contained 7 bases not matched to a gene. Germline lookup yields CDR1 SGHRS and CDR2 YFSETQ. The CDR3, as DNA: TGCGCCAGCAGCTTGGCCGGTTCTAGCGGGGGTCAAGAGACCCAGTACTTC. This codes for CASSLAGSSGGQETQYF.

This chain joins TRBV6-1 and TRBJ1-5; D is unresolved. CDR1 and CDR2 (germline): MNHNS, SASEGT. The CDR3 runs 15 residues. Deletions cut 2 bases from V and 2 bases from J, with 10 bases between. CDR3 nucleotide sequence: TGTGCCAGCAGTGAATCCGGCGGGGGCAATCAGCCCCAGCATTTT. The encoded protein is CASSESGGGNQPQHF.

The chain combines TRBV18 with TRBJ2-5; 8 nucleotides line up with TRBD1. V shed 3 bases, J shed 9 bases, and the junction held 9 bases outside the gene matches. The CDR3 has 14 amino acids. In germline, CDR1 is KGHSH, CDR2 LQKENI. The CDR3, as DNA: TGTGCCAGCTCACCGCTCGACAGGGGATGGGCCCAGTACTTC. Translating gives CASSPLDRGWAQYF.

This chain uses TRBV2 with TRBJ1-1; D remains ambiguous. There are 17 residues in the CDR3. V was pared by 5 bases and J by 2 bases, with 21 bases between. Per the germline V gene, CDR1 is SNHLY and CDR2 is FYNNEI. CDR3 in DNA: TGTGCCAGCAGTCCCCTCTGGCAGGTGAACCTCAACACTGAAGCTTTCTTT. It is translated as CASSPLWQVNLNTEAFF.

The gene calls are TRBV18 and TRBJ1-6, with 9 bases fitting TRBD1. The CDR3 extends over 16 amino acids. Losses at the gene ends were 4 bases for V and 9 bases for J; bases not matched to a gene: 10. CDR1 and CDR2 (germline): KGHSH, LQKENI. The CDR3 loop is CASSHGDRASGSPLHF. CDR3 sequence (DNA): TGTGCCAGCTCACACGGGGACAGGGCTTCAGGTTCACCCCTCCACTTT.

The chain recombines TRBV30 with TRBJ1-1, with D possibly TRBD1 on 5 matching bases. V shed 1 base and J shed 4 bases, with 13 bases lying between them. This CDR3 has 14 residues. CDR1 and CDR2 (germline): GTSNPN, SVGIG (reference sequence). The DNA for the CDR3 is TGTGCCTGGAGTGCCGGACTAGGGGCCACTGAAGCTTTCTTT. It codes for CAWSAGLGATEAFF. The full variable domain, rest sourced from reference TRBV30 and TRBJ1-1, is SQTIHQWPATLVQPVGSPLSLECTVEGTSNPNLYWYRQAAGRGLQLLFYSVGIGQISSEVPQNLSASRPQDRQFILSSKKLLLSDSGFYLCAWSAGLGATEAFFGQGTRLTVV.

The chain is built from TRBV7-2 and TRBJ2-7, with 8 bases aligning to TRBD1. V shed 1 base, J shed 2 bases, and the junction held 7 bases outside the gene matches. The germline V gene has CDR1 SGHTA and CDR2 FQGNSA. The CDR3 loop spans 16 amino acids. CDR3 coding DNA: TGTGCCAGCAGCTTAGGACGGACAGGGAGTCCCTACGAGCAGTACTTC. Amino acids: CASSLGRTGSPYEQYF.

The chain couples TRBV5-1 to TRBJ1-6, with TRBD1 matching 7 bases. The CDR3 length is 16 residues. Germline CDR1 reads SGHRS; CDR2 reads YFSETQ. Unmatched junction bases numbered 4, after V lost 4 bases and J lost 0 bases. CDR3 sequence (DNA): TGCGCCAGCAGCGAACAGGGGAGCTCCTATAATTCACCCCTCCACTTT. It yields the protein CASSEQGSSYNSPLHF. The full variable domain, its missing parts supplied by reference TRBV5-1 and TRBJ1-6, is KAGVTQTPRYLIKTRGQQVTLSCSPISGHRSVSWYQQTPGQGLQFLFEYFSETQRNKGNFPGRFSGRQFSNSRSEMNVSTLELGDSALYLCASSEQGSSYNSPLHFGNGTRLTVT.

The chain carries TRBV29-1 and TRBJ2-3; weak D call: TRBD2 (7 bases). Deletions cut 3 bases from V and 2 bases from J, with 15 bases between. Germline V lookup: CDR1 SQVTM, CDR2 ANQGSEA. This CDR3 has 15 residues. The CDR3 coding sequence is TGCAGCGTTGAGGGGGGCGGGGGCTACACAGATACGCAGTATTTT. Protein sequence: CSVEGGGGYTDTQYF.

This sequence joins TRBV5-4 and TRBJ1-2; unclear D gene. The CDR3 contains 13 residues. CDR1 and CDR2 from the germline V gene are SGHNT and YYREEE (reference sequence). Trimming cost V 1 base and J 4 bases, with 8 bases left between them. The CDR3 reads CASSLSTVYGYTF. In DNA form, the CDR3 reads TGTGCCAGCAGCTTGTCCACAGTCTATGGCTACACCTTC.

This chain uses TRBV5-4 with TRBJ1-4; 8 bases match TRBD1. Germline lookup yields CDR1 SGHNT and CDR2 YYREEE (reference sequence). V gave up 5 bases and J gave up 3 bases; unmatched junction bases: 3. The CDR3 loop spans 14 amino acids. As DNA, the CDR3 is TGTGCCAGCAGTAGGGGACAGGCTAATGAAAAACTGTTTTTT. Its protein is CASSRGQANEKLFF.

This chain links TRBV7-9 with TRBJ2-3; 8 positions agree with TRBD2. This CDR3 is 15 amino acids long. J was trimmed by 4 bases and V by 7 bases; bases with no gene match: 10. Germline V lookup: CDR1 SEHNR, CDR2 FQNEAQ (reference sequence). The CDR3 spells CASTMAGGVADTQYF. For the CDR3, the DNA is TGTGCCAGCACAATGGCGGGAGGAGTTGCAGATACGCAGTATTTT.

The V and J genes are TRBV2 and TRBJ2-7; 10 bases line up with TRBD2. This CDR3 spans 16 amino acids. V lost 1 base to trimming and J lost 3 bases; unmatched junction nucleotides: 6. The germline CDR1 and CDR2 sequences are SNHLY and FYNNEI. The CDR3, as DNA: TGTGCCAGCAGTGAAGGAGCGGGGGGGCGTTTCTACGAGCAGTACTTC. Its translation: CASSEGAGGRFYEQYF.

The chain couples TRBV5-1 to TRBJ1-3; D not certain. Germline V gene sequence: CDR1 SGHRS, CDR2 YFSETQ. This CDR3 region has 13 residues. Trimming pared 4 bases from V and 9 bases from J, leaving 14 bases between. CDR3 protein: CASSLGLDSTIYF. The DNA of the CDR3 is TGCGCCAGCAGCCTCGGACTGGATTCCACCATATATTTT.

The chain combines TRBV7-2 with TRBJ1-2, with 9 nucleotides matching TRBD1. CDR3 length: 16 amino acids. V shed 2 bases, J shed 7 bases, and the junction held 11 bases outside the gene matches. Germline V lookup: CDR1 SGHTA, CDR2 FQGNSA. The CDR3 DNA follows: TGTGCCAGCAGCTTATTCGGGACAGGGCCTGGGGGTGGCTACACCTTC. Encoded protein: CASSLFGTGPGGGYTF. Based on the CDR3 plus reference TRBV7-2 and TRBJ1-2, the full variable domain is GAGVSQSPSNKVTEKGKDVELRCDPISGHTALYWYRQSLGQGLEFLIYFQGNSAPDKSGLPSDRFSAERTGGSVSTLTIQRTQQEDSAVYLCASSLFGTGPGGGYTFGSGTRLTVV.

The sample holds one count of this clone. The chain recombines TRBV5-1 with TRBJ2-7; TRBD2 aligns across 9 bases. The CDR3 covers 16 residues. Germline V CDR1 and CDR2: SGHRS, YFSETQ. V shed 1 base, J shed 7 bases, and the junction held 12 bases outside the gene matches. CDR3 coding DNA: TGCGCCAGCAGCTTGTCCAGCGGGGGGACTACGCTAGAGCAGTACTTC. This gives the protein CASSLSSGGTTLEQYF.